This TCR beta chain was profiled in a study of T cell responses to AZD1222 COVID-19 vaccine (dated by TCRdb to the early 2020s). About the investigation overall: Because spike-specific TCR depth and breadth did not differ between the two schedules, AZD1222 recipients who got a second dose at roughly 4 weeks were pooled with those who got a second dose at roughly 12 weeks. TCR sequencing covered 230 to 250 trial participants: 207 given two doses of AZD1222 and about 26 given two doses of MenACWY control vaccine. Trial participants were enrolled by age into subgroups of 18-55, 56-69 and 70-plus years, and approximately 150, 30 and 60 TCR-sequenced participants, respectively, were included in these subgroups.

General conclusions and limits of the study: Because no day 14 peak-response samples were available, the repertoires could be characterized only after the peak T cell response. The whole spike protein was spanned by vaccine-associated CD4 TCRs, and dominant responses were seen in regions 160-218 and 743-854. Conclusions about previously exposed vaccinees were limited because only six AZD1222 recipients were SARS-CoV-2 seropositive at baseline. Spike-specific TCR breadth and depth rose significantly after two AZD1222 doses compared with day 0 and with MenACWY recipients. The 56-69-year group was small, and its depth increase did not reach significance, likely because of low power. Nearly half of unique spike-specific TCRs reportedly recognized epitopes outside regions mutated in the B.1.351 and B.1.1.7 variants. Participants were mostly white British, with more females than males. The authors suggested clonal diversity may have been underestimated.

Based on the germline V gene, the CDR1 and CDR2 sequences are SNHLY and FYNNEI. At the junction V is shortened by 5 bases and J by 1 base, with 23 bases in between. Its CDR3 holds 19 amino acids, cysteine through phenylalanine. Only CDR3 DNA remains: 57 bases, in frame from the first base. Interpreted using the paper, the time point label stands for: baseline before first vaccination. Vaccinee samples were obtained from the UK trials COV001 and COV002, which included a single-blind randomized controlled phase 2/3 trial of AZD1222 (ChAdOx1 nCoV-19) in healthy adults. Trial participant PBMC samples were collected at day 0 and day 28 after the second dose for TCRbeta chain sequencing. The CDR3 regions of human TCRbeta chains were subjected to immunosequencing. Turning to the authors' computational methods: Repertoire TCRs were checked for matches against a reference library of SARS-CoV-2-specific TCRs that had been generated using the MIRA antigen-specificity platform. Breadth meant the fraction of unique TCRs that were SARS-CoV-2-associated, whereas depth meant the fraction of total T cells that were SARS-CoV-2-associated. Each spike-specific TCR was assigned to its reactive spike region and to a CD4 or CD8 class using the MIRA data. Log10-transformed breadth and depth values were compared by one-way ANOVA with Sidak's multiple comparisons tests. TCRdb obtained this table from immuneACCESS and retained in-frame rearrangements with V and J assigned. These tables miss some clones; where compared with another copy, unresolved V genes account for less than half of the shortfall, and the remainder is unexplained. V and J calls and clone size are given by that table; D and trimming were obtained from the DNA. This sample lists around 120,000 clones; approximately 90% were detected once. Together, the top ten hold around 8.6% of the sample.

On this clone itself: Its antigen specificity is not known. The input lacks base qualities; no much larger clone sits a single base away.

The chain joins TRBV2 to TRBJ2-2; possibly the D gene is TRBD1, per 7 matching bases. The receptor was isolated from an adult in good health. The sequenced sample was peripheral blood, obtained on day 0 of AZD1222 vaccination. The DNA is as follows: TGTGCCAGCAGTCAGACCTCGAGGATTCAGGGGGGGAACACCGGGGAGCTGTTTTTT. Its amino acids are CASSQTSRIQGGNTGELFF.